This TCR beta chain stems from a study of response to subunit inactivated influenza vaccine (dated by TCRdb to 2016 to 2019). Describing the broader study: Deep quantitative T cell receptor repertoire profiling was used in the study to track responses to a trivalent subunit inactivated influenza vaccine.

Receptor amplification or capture employed RT-PCR. Sequencing relied on an Illumina HiSeq 2500. Through fastp at Q25 and MiXCR, TCRdb rebuilt clones from the public reads, retaining in-frame beta chains. Entries are consolidated by CDR3 protein sequence, retaining the most common genes and DNA. Here the sample has about 540,000 distinct CDR3 sequences; roughly 25% occur a single time. The ten most abundant clones make up approximately 3% of the sample. Comment on this clonotype: The specificity of this receptor is unknown. Base qualities are missing; no much larger clone stands one base away.

The trim is 5 bases for V and 9 bases for J, with a gap of 17 bases between the germline ends. The germline V gene (reference sequence) provides CDR1 DFQATT and CDR2 SNEGSKA. Reading from cysteine to phenylalanine, the CDR3 counts 13 amino acids. The retained sequence is limited to the CDR3, 39 bases, with the frame set at the first base. Here is what the overall study found, with its caveats: According to the authors, only a limited number of new T cells may be recruited by each seasonal influenza vaccination.

These data also formed part of another study, on T cells expressing NK-cell markers. The second paper states: TCR beta cDNA libraries were prepared using 5'RACE template switching, which introduced a universal primer site and unique molecular identifiers. About eight donors provided sorted CD3+CD56+NKG2C+, CD3+CD56+NKG2C- and CD3+CD56-NKG2C+ T-cell subsets, whose TCR beta-chain repertoires were profiled. Among the eight sequenced donors, only one was HCMV-seronegative, while the other seven were HCMV-seropositive. To restrict sorting to alphabetaTCR-expressing T cells, an anti-gammadeltaTCR antibody was added in several experiments. For five or six donors, the dominant CD3+CD56+NKG2C+ clonotypes were among the top 10 CD8+ clonotypes and accounted for about 1.0-7.0% of CD8+ T cells. Those dominant clonotypes were again the most abundant among CD3+CD56-NKG2C+ cells in four donors, at about 28.3-60.1%. Whether the expanded NKG2C-expressing T cell clones were specific for HCMV antigens remained unclear. The eight sequenced donors were randomly selected healthy volunteers, three men and five women. HCMV serostatus was determined by detecting HCMV-specific IgG in serum with a commercial ELISA kit. Peripheral blood mononuclear cells were isolated from blood by Ficoll density gradient centrifugation. CD4+ and CD8+ T cells were isolated from PBMC by magnetic immunoseparation with Miltenyi isolation kits. Synthesis of cDNA was primed from the TCR beta constant segment and was followed by two consecutive PCR amplification steps. Illumina HiSeq 2000/2500, MiSeq or NextSeq was used to sequence libraries as 2 x 150 bp reads. MIGEC handled demultiplexing of the reads and grouping by UMI, while MiTCR was used to assemble and quantify clonotypes. To exclude erroneous sequences, only TCR cDNA sequences supported by at least two reads were retained. Downstream repertoire analysis used the tcR package, and clonotypes were matched across fractions by CDR3 nucleotide sequence plus V segment. VDJmatch was used to annotate antigen specificity against VDJdb, with one amino acid substitution in CDR3 allowed.

The clonotype was recovered from a man aged 50 to 60 who received an inactivated influenza vaccine. Donor details come from another sample of the same person, matched by shared clones. The receptor chain draws on TRBV20-1 and TRBJ2-1, and TRBD1 may be the D gene, going by 6 matching bases. This material consisted of CD4+ T cells sorted from PBMCs, taken approximately 13 days after vaccination. The base sequence is TGCAGTGCTCGCAGATCAGGGGTTCCTGAGCAGTTCTTC. The translation is CSARRSGVPEQFF.